This T cell receptor beta chain was sequenced during a study of cytomegalovirus exposure and HLA in healthy donors. Whereas donors were nominally healthy upon sampling, unrecorded immune exposures were probable. Study findings and constraints: The authors confirmed in vitro that a few CMV-associated chains were specific for CMV antigens. In a later analysis, TCR beta V- and J-gene trimming showed a link to a missense DCLRE1C variant. Among immune exposure information, only CMV serostatus was available.

Germline V lookup: CDR1 SGHRS, CDR2 YFSETQ. The V gene lost 0 bases and the J gene lost 3 bases, with 10 bases spanning the gap. The CDR3 extends over 14 amino acids. 60 Vbeta and 13 Jbeta primers were used in PCR. TCRdb keeps only in-frame clones here, not all; method: immunoSEQ multiplex PCR. The table lists 200,000 or so clones, over 80% of them singletons, with more than 0.6% in the top ten. A note on this clone: Antigen unknown.

The chain couples TRBV5-1 to TRBJ2-7, with D unresolved. The sequence was obtained from a boy between 2 and 10 years old in good health and CMV-seronegative. The sequenced sample was PBMCs. The CDR3 protein is CASSLGKQNYEQYF. As DNA, the CDR3 is TGCGCCAGCAGCTTGGGTAAACAGAACTACGAGCAGTACTTC. Filled out from reference TRBV5-1 and TRBJ2-7, the complete variable domain reads KAGVTQTPRYLIKTRGQQVTLSCSPISGHRSVSWYQQTPGQGLQFLFEYFSETQRNKGNFPGRFSGRQFSNSRSEMNVSTLELGDSALYLCASSLGKQNYEQYFGPGTRLTVT.